The 7 T cell receptor beta chains presented below share a single source sample, sequenced in a study of blood T cell repertoires in COVID-19. Clones were sequenced by immunoSEQ multiplex PCR, and TCRdb holds only the in-frame ones, with some missing. The table lists under 300,000 clones, around nine tenths of them singletons. The sequencing input was peripheral blood. The origin of the receptors is a woman in her thirties or forties who had recovered from COVID-19.

The chain joins TRBV7-2 to TRBJ2-2; 8 bases align to TRBD2. CDR1 and CDR2 (germline): SGHTA, FQGNSA. The length of the CDR3 is 18 residues. The V gene end was trimmed by 0 bases and the J gene end by 3 bases; junction bases not matched to a gene: 9. In nucleotides, the CDR3 is TGTGCCAGCAGCTTAGCCCCCCCCAGCGGGGGATACACCGGGGAGCTGTTTTTT. It specifies CASSLAPPSGGYTGELFF.

The chain joins TRBV5-4 to TRBJ1-2; D unclear. This CDR3 is 12 amino acids long. The germline V gene has CDR1 SGHNT and CDR2 YYREEE (reference sequence). Trimming pared 2 bases from V and 4 bases from J, leaving 6 bases between. The CDR3 sequence is CASSLKSYGYTF. CDR3 sequence (DNA): TGTGCCAGCAGCTTAAAGAGCTATGGCTACACCTTC.

This clone has just a few counts. The chain couples TRBV4-2 to TRBJ2-7, with a weak D call TRBD2 (6 bases). Trimming took 0 bases from V and 13 from J, leaving 16 bases between them. The CDR3 consists of 13 residues. Germline loops: CDR1 LGHNA, CDR2 YNFKEQ. CDR3 DNA sequence: TGTGCCAGCAGCCAAGAAGTTGGGGGAGGACGATACTTC. Protein sequence: CASSQEVGGGRYF.

The chain uses TRBV5-8 and TRBJ1-1; possible D gene TRBD1, 6 bases. Trimming shortened V by 1 base and J by 1 base, and 11 bases separated the two germline ends. CDR3 size: 15 residues. Looked up from germline, CDR1 is SGHTS and CDR2 is YDEGEE. The CDR3 spells CASSLTRGWNTEAFF. The CDR3 coding sequence is TGTGCCAGCAGCTTGACCAGGGGCTGGAACACTGAAGCTTTCTTT.

The genes are TRBV4-3 and TRBJ1-6, with D uncertain. CDR1 is LGHNA and CDR2 is YSLEER in the germline V gene. The V end was cut by 0 bases, the J end by 4 bases, with 4 bases between. The CDR3 has 14 amino acids. This CDR3 is CASSQDGYNSPLHF. The CDR3 DNA reads TGCGCCAGCAGCCAAGACGGGTATAATTCACCCCTCCACTTT.

The chain carries TRBV7-2 and TRBJ2-2; TRBD2 matches 8 bases. Germline loops: CDR1 SGHTA, CDR2 FQGNSA. After removal of 3 bases from V and 5 bases from J, the junction contained 5 bases not matched to a gene. The CDR3 is made up of 15 amino acids. The CDR3 sequence is CASSFSAGGTGELFF. The CDR3 region has the DNA TGTGCCAGCAGCTTCTCCGCGGGAGGTACCGGGGAGCTGTTTTTT.

Here the CDR3 DNA reads TGCGCCAGCAGCCCTGCGATCCGCCAAGAGACCCAGTACTTC. This encodes CASSPAIRQETQYF. The J gene is TRBJ2-5, the V gene TRBV5-1; D remains unclear. CDR1 and CDR2 from the germline V gene are SGHRS and YFSETQ. V was clipped by 4 bases and J by 1 base, with 11 bases between them. This CDR3 is 14 amino acids long.